These 5 T cell receptor beta chains share one sample of origin, sequenced in a study of T cell changes during pregnancy in multiple sclerosis. Assay: immunoSEQ multiplex PCR; the TCRdb copy retains only in-frame clones and omits some. The sample has under 120,000 clones, roughly 92% seen once; the top ten hold approximately 3.7%. This material consisted of peripheral blood, taken after pregnancy. The receptors shown here come from a female donor with multiple sclerosis, enrolled in a pregnancy study.

Regarding this clone: Other DNA sequences in the same sample also yield this CDR3. V usage is TRBV6-4 and J usage is TRBJ2-1; TRBD2 agrees at 9 bases. This CDR3 region has 15 residues. V lost 0 bases and J lost 6; bases outside the gene matches: 3. Germline V gene data show CDR1 as MRHNA and CDR2 as SNTAGT. CDR3 coding DNA: TGTGCCAGCAGTGACTCTAGCGGGGGAGTCAATGAGCAGTTCTTC. Amino acids: CASSDSSGGVNEQFF.

The V call is TRBV2, the J call TRBJ2-5; D is undetermined. The V end lost 3 bases, the J end lost 1 base, and 12 bases lay between the germline ends. Germline CDR1 is SNHLY and CDR2 is FYNNEI. This CDR3 has 15 amino acids. CDR3 in DNA: TGTGCCAGCAGTGATGGGCGTGGCGCCCAAGAGACCCAGTACTTC. This gives the protein CASSDGRGAQETQYF.

The V gene is TRBV9, the J gene TRBJ1-5; D is uncertain. Deletions cut 0 bases from V and 0 bases from J, with 22 bases between. Germline CDR1 and CDR2: SGDLS and YYNGEE. This CDR3 spans 20 amino acids. CDR3 DNA: TGTGCCAGCAGCGTAGCTTGGGTATCCTCCGAGGATCATAGCAATCAGCCCCAGCATTTT. It is translated as CASSVAWVSSEDHSNQPQHF.

The chain recombines TRBV5-4 with TRBJ2-1; 9 nucleotides agree with TRBD2. The CDR3 consists of 17 residues. Trimming cost V 4 bases and J 5 bases; bases outside gene matches: 13. Looked up from germline, CDR1 is SGHNT and CDR2 is YYREEE (reference sequence). In DNA form, the CDR3 reads TGTGCCAGCAGCGGGGAACTAGCGGGTCAAAACAACAATGAGCAGTTCTTC. This translates into CASSGELAGQNNNEQFF.

The chain combines TRBV5-8 with TRBJ2-1; 7 bases map to TRBD1. The ends lost 2 bases at V and 7 bases at J; junction bases unmatched: 6. Germline V gene lookup returns CDR1 SGHTS and CDR2 YDEGEE. The CDR3 is 14 amino acids. The CDR3 sequence is CASSFRDRGNEQFF. In DNA form, the CDR3 reads TGTGCCAGCAGCTTCCGGGACAGAGGGAATGAGCAGTTCTTC.